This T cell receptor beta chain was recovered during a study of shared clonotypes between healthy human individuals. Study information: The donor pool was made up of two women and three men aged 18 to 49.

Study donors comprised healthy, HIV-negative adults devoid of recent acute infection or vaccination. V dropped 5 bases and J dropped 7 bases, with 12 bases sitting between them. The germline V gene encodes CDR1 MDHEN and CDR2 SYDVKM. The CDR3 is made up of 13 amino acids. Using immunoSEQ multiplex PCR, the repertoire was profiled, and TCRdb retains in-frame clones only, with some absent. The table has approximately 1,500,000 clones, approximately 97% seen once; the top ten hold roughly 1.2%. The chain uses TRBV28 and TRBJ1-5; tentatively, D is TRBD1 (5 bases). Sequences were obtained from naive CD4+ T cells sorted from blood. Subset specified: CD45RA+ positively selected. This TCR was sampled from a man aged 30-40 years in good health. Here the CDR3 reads CASSQGVSQPQHF. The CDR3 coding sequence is TGTGCCAGCAGTCAAGGGGTAAGCCAGCCCCAGCATTTT.